The 17 T cell receptor beta chains given below trace back to one sample, sequenced in a study of neurological immune-mediated disorders. TCRdb re-analysed the 5' RACE reads in MiXCR, keeping a single row per CDR3 protein. The repertoire holds 60,000 to 85,000 distinct CDR3 sequences, 4.5% to 6.5% seen once, with 2% to 2.5% in the top ten. Sequenced input: PBMCs. The receptor set was obtained from a woman in her twenties or thirties with multiple sclerosis.

This clonotype was detected ten times or more. The chain uses TRBV20-1 and TRBJ2-7; 8 nucleotides match TRBD2. The V gene's germline CDR1 is DFQATT and CDR2 SNEGSKA (reference sequence). This CDR3 is built from 16 residues. With 3 bases clipped from V and 7 bases from J, the junction kept 17 bases outside the gene matches. CDR3 in amino acids: CSASPSSGGIGREQYF. Written as DNA, the CDR3 is TGCAGTGCTAGCCCCTCATCGGGAGGGATCGGGCGTGAGCAGTACTTC.

This clonotype was seen many times. Here the CDR3 reads CSARVNTEAFF. CDR3 DNA sequence: TGCAGTGCTAGAGTAAACACTGAAGCTTTCTTT. This sequence joins TRBV20-1 and TRBJ1-1; no clear D. Germline V gene lookup returns CDR1 DFQATT and CDR2 SNEGSKA (reference sequence). The CDR3 is 11 residues long. Trimming took 1 base from V and 2 from J, leaving 2 bases between them.

This rearrangement joins TRBV3-1 to TRBJ2-7; D may be TRBD2 (5 bases). This CDR3 spans 16 amino acids. Trimming pared 0 bases from V and 0 bases from J, leaving 12 bases between. CDR1 is LGHDT and CDR2 is YNNKEL in the germline V gene (reference sequence). Here the CDR3 DNA reads TGTGCCAGCAGCCAAGATCTTAGCGCGAGCTCCTACGAGCAGTACTTC. It encodes CASSQDLSASSYEQYF.

This clonotype was counted ten times or more. The chain employs TRBV24-1 and TRBJ2-1; TRBD2 matches at 11 bases. The CDR3 sequence is 16 residues long. V shed 1 base and J 7 bases; nucleotides not matched to a gene: 5. The germline gives CDR1 KGHDR, CDR2 SFDVKD. In DNA, the CDR3 is TGTGCCACCAGTGATTTTGGGACTAGCGGAAAAAATGAGCAGTTCTTC. This codes for CATSDFGTSGKNEQFF.

This clonotype showed up just a few times. This chain connects TRBV5-1 to TRBJ2-1, with a tentative D call TRBD2 (5 bases). V was clipped by 0 bases and J by 0 bases, with 16 bases between them. Germline CDR1 reads SGHRS; CDR2 reads YFSETQ. The CDR3 runs 18 residues. CDR3 bases: TGCGCCAGCAGCTTGGAAGGTCGCTTAGGGAGCTCCTACAATGAGCAGTTCTTC. It yields the protein CASSLEGRLGSSYNEQFF.

The chain links TRBV5-1 to TRBJ2-3; 9 bases match TRBD2. The CDR3 runs 16 residues. With 1 base clipped from V and 2 bases from J, the junction kept 5 bases outside the gene matches. The germline V gene encodes CDR1 SGHRS and CDR2 YFSETQ. CDR3 sequence reads: CASSLSLAGNTDTQYF. Here the CDR3 DNA reads TGCGCCAGCAGCTTGTCGCTAGCGGGGAACACAGATACGCAGTATTTT. The full variable domain, its missing parts supplied by reference TRBV5-1 and TRBJ2-3, is KAGVTQTPRYLIKTRGQQVTLSCSPISGHRSVSWYQQTPGQGLQFLFEYFSETQRNKGNFPGRFSGRQFSNSRSEMNVSTLELGDSALYLCASSLSLAGNTDTQYFGPGTRLTVL.

This clonotype appeared many times. The chain couples TRBV5-1 to TRBJ2-1; D may be TRBD2 (5 bases). V was clipped by 0 bases and J by 7 bases, with 14 bases between them. The CDR3 spans 15 residues. Germline values: CDR1 SGHRS, CDR2 YFSETQ. Here the CDR3 DNA reads TGCGCCAGCAGCTTGGGGGAGACTACTAGGAATGAGCAGTTCTTC. Translation: CASSLGETTRNEQFF.

J is TRBJ2-1 and V is TRBV7-9, with unresolved D. Trimming took 3 bases from V and 2 from J, leaving 8 bases between them. Germline V gene data show CDR1 as SEHNR and CDR2 as FQNEAQ (reference sequence). The CDR3 spans 14 residues. The CDR3 region is CASSFQSPYNEQFF. In DNA form, the CDR3 reads TGTGCCAGCAGCTTTCAGTCCCCCTACAATGAGCAGTTCTTC.

This clonotype occurred many times. This sequence joins TRBV18 and TRBJ2-2, with a weak D call TRBD1 (5 bases). The V end lost 4 bases, the J end lost 2 bases, and 11 bases lay between the germline ends. In germline, CDR1 is KGHSH, CDR2 LQKENI. The CDR3 runs 15 residues. In DNA form, the CDR3 reads TGTGCCAGCTCACGGATCGACAGTAACACCGGGGAGCTGTTTTTT. Translating it yields CASSRIDSNTGELFF.

There are many counts of this clonotype. The gene calls are TRBV24-1 and TRBJ2-5, with no clear D. V lost 5 bases and J lost 4, with 7 bases in between. CDR3 length equals 12 residues. The germline V gene encodes CDR1 KGHDR and CDR2 SFDVKD. CDR3 in DNA: TGTGCCACCAGTGGGCCGGGAGAGACCCAGTACTTC. Protein: CATSGPGETQYF.

This clonotype was seen repeatedly, ten times or more. The chain links TRBV7-8 to TRBJ1-1, with D hard to call. Germline-derived CDR1 and CDR2 are SGHVS and FQNEAQ. The CDR3 is 14 residues long. V lost 6 bases, J lost 4 bases, and 15 bases lay in between. The CDR3 here is CASRDNRGGTEAFF. DNA for the CDR3: TGTGCCAGCAGAGACAACCGGGGAGGCACTGAAGCTTTCTTT.

This clonotype turned up a few times. The CDR3 coding sequence is TGTGCCAGCAGCTTAGGTACGTGGACAGCCCCAAGCACTGAAGCTTTCTTT. This codes for CASSLGTWTAPSTEAFF. The genes are TRBV11-2 and TRBJ1-1; possibly TRBD1 for D (6 bases). The CDR3 totals 17 residues. Germline CDR1 reads SGHAT; CDR2 reads FQNNGV. V lost 1 base and J 4 bases, leaving 19 bases between the germline ends.

Many counts were recorded for this clonotype. The chain uses TRBV20-1 and TRBJ2-7; 9 nucleotides match TRBD2. This CDR3 spans 14 amino acids. Germline CDR1 is DFQATT and CDR2 is SNEGSKA (reference sequence). The J segment lost 2 bases and the V segment lost 5 bases, leaving 7 bases of the junction unmatched. CDR3 sequence: CSAHLAGHTYEQYF. CDR3 nucleotide sequence: TGCAGTGCTCACCTAGCGGGACATACCTACGAGCAGTACTTC.

This clonotype was found many times. Here the CDR3 reads CASSFGRTNEQFF. In DNA, the CDR3 is TGTGCCAGCAGTTTCGGGAGAACGAATGAGCAGTTCTTC. The rearrangement links TRBV27 to TRBJ2-1, with TRBD2 as a possible D gene (6 bases). The V gene lost 3 bases and the J gene lost 7 bases, with 10 bases spanning the gap. CDR1 and CDR2 (germline): MNHEY, SMNVEV (reference sequence). The CDR3 consists of 13 residues.

This clonotype was found many times. As DNA, the CDR3 is TGCGCCAGCAGCCCCTCCGGGGCGCCACAGTACGTC. This sequence encodes CASSPSGAPQYV. V and J are TRBV5-1 and TRBJ2-7; the D call may be TRBD1 or TRBD2 (5 bases each). Germline CDR1 and CDR2: SGHRS and YFSETQ. Trimming stripped 4 bases from V and 10 bases from J, with 15 bases between. The CDR3 spans 12 residues.

This clonotype occurred many times. J is TRBJ2-3 and V is TRBV5-1, with no clear D. Germline loops: CDR1 SGHRS, CDR2 YFSETQ. V was cut by 1 base and J by 0 bases, with 6 bases left in between. The CDR3 consists of 14 residues. The CDR3 protein is CASSLSISTDTQYF. The CDR3 DNA sequence: TGCGCCAGCAGCTTGTCCATTAGCACAGATACGCAGTATTTT.

The V and J genes are TRBV20-1 and TRBJ2-5; D perhaps matches TRBD2 (5 bases). CDR3 size: 14 residues. V lost 3 bases, J lost 2 bases, and 13 bases lay in between. Germline V gene sequence: CDR1 DFQATT, CDR2 SNEGSKA (reference sequence). The CDR3 DNA follows: TGCAGTGCTAGTGGGTATTCGGGACAAGAGACCCAGTACTTC. Translating it yields CSASGYSGQETQYF.